This TCR beta chain was captured by sequencing in a study of blood T cell repertoires in COVID-19. Whole-study context: Both acute and convalescent COVID-19 samples were obtained from the United States, Italy and Spain. T cells, B-cell-depleted T cells, or PBMCs supplied cDNA or gDNA.

In the authors' workflow: For nucleated cells, counts were estimated from reference gene primer amplification. Libraries were prepared by immunoSEQ multiplex PCR; TCRdb keeps only in-frame clonotypes and omits some of them. D and trimming come from the DNA, and the V and J calls and clone size come from that table. The repertoire includes fewer than 300,000 clones, more than 70% of them detected once, and under 2.5% sits in the top ten. This CDR3 region has 16 residues. V shed 5 bases and J shed 0 bases, with 16 bases lying between them. The germline CDR1 and CDR2 sequences are SGHTA and FQGNSA. Sequencing was performed on peripheral blood. This rearrangement joins TRBV7-2 to TRBJ2-5; TRBD1 is a possible D gene (5 bases). This TCR was sampled from a woman in her fifties or sixties with acute or convalescent COVID-19. The CDR3 sequence: CASSKNRQLNQETQYF. DNA of the CDR3: TGTGCCAGCAGCAAAAACAGACAGCTCAACCAAGAGACCCAGTACTTC.